The sequence of this T cell receptor beta chain was determined in a study of cytotoxic CD8 clonotypes in ibrutinib-treated CLL. Study-wide findings and caveats: Sampling of sustained-remission and progressing patients occurred at differing times. Ibrutinib response saw clonality rise, and progression saw it return toward baseline.

As to this clone: Its antigen is not identified.

With 7 bases clipped from V and 5 bases from J, the junction kept 5 bases outside the gene matches. This CDR3 is 12 amino acids long. The germline CDR1 and CDR2 sequences are SGHTA and FQGNSA. Profiling relied on immunoSEQ multiplex PCR, and the TCRdb table lists in-frame clones only, not all of them. Of 30,000 to 35,000 clones in the sample, about 70% were seen once. Sequences were derived from PBMCs, sampled before ibrutinib treatment. The chain employs TRBV7-2 and TRBJ2-7, with 7 bases matching TRBD2. This sequence originates from a human donor with chronic lymphocytic leukemia. The CDR3 nucleotides are TGTGCCAGCAAGGGACTATTCGACGAGCAGTACTTC. It codes for CASKGLFDEQYF.